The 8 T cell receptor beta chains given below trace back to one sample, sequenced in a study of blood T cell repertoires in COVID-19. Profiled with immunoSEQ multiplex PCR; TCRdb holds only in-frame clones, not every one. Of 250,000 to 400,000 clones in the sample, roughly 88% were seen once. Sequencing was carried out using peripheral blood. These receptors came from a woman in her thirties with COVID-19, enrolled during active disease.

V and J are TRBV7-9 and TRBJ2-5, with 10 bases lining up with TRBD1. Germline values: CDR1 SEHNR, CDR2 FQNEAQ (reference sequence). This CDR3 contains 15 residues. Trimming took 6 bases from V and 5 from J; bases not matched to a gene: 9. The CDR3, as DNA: TGTGCCAGCAGTTATGGACAGGGGGTAGGGGAGACCCAGTACTTC. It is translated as CASSYGQGVGETQYF.

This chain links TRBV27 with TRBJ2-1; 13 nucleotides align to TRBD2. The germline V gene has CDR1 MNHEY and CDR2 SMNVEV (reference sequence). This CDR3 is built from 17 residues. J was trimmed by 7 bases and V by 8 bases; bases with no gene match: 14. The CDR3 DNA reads TGTGCCAGCCGCCCTACTACTAGCGGGAGGGCCGCAAATGAGCAGTTCTTC. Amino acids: CASRPTTSGRAANEQFF.

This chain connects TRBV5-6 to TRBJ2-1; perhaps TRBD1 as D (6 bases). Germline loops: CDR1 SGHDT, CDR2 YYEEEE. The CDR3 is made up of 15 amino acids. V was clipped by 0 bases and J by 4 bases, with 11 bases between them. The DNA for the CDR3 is TGTGCCAGCAGCTTGGTTCTAGGGGGTTACAATGAGCAGTTCTTC. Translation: CASSLVLGGYNEQFF. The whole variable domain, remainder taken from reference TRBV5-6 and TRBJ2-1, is DAGVTQSPTHLIKTRGQQVTLRCSPKSGHDTVSWYQQALGQGPQFIFQYYEEEERQRGNFPDRFSGHQFPNYSSELNVNALLLGDSALYLCASSLVLGGYNEQFFGPGTRLTVL.

Here the CDR3 reads CASSFSGTGGWDGYTF. The CDR3, as DNA: TGTGCCAGCAGTTTTTCCGGGACAGGGGGTTGGGATGGCTACACCTTC. V is TRBV27 and J is TRBJ1-2, with TRBD1 matching 11 bases. Germline CDR1 and CDR2: MNHEY and SMNVEV (reference sequence). Trimming removed 3 bases from V and 6 bases from J; junction bases left unmatched: 9. This CDR3 region has 16 residues.

The CDR3 region has the DNA TGCGCCAGCAGCCAAGAACAAACAGTCCGGGAGCTGTTTTTT. It translates to CASSQEQTVRELFF. V and J are TRBV4-1 and TRBJ2-2; D call uncertain. Looked up from germline, CDR1 is MGHRA and CDR2 is YSYEKL. The germline V and J ends were trimmed by 0 bases and 9 bases, with 11 bases remaining between them. The CDR3 runs 14 residues.

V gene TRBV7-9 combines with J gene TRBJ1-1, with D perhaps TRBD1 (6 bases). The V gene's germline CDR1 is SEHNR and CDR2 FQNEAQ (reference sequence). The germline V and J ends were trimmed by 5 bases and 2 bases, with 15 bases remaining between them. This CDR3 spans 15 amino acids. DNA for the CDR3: TGTGCCAGCAGCGGCTACCGGACAGTAAACACTGAAGCTTTCTTT. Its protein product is CASSGYRTVNTEAFF.

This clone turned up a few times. DNA of the CDR3: TGTGCCAGCAGTGAAGGGAGCAGGGTATTTAGAGGAAACACCATATATTTT. This sequence encodes CASSEGSRVFRGNTIYF. The V gene is TRBV2, the J gene TRBJ1-3, with D possibly matching TRBD1 (5 bases). The CDR3 runs to 17 residues. Germline V CDR1 and CDR2: SNHLY, FYNNEI. Trimming cost V 1 base and J 4 bases, with 17 bases left between them.

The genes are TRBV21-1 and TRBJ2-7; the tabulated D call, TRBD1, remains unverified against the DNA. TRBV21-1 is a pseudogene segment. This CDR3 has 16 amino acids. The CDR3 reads CASSKWETGLSYEQYF. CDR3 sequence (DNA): TGTGCCAGCAGCAAATGGGAAACAGGGCTCTCCTACGAGCAGTACTTC.